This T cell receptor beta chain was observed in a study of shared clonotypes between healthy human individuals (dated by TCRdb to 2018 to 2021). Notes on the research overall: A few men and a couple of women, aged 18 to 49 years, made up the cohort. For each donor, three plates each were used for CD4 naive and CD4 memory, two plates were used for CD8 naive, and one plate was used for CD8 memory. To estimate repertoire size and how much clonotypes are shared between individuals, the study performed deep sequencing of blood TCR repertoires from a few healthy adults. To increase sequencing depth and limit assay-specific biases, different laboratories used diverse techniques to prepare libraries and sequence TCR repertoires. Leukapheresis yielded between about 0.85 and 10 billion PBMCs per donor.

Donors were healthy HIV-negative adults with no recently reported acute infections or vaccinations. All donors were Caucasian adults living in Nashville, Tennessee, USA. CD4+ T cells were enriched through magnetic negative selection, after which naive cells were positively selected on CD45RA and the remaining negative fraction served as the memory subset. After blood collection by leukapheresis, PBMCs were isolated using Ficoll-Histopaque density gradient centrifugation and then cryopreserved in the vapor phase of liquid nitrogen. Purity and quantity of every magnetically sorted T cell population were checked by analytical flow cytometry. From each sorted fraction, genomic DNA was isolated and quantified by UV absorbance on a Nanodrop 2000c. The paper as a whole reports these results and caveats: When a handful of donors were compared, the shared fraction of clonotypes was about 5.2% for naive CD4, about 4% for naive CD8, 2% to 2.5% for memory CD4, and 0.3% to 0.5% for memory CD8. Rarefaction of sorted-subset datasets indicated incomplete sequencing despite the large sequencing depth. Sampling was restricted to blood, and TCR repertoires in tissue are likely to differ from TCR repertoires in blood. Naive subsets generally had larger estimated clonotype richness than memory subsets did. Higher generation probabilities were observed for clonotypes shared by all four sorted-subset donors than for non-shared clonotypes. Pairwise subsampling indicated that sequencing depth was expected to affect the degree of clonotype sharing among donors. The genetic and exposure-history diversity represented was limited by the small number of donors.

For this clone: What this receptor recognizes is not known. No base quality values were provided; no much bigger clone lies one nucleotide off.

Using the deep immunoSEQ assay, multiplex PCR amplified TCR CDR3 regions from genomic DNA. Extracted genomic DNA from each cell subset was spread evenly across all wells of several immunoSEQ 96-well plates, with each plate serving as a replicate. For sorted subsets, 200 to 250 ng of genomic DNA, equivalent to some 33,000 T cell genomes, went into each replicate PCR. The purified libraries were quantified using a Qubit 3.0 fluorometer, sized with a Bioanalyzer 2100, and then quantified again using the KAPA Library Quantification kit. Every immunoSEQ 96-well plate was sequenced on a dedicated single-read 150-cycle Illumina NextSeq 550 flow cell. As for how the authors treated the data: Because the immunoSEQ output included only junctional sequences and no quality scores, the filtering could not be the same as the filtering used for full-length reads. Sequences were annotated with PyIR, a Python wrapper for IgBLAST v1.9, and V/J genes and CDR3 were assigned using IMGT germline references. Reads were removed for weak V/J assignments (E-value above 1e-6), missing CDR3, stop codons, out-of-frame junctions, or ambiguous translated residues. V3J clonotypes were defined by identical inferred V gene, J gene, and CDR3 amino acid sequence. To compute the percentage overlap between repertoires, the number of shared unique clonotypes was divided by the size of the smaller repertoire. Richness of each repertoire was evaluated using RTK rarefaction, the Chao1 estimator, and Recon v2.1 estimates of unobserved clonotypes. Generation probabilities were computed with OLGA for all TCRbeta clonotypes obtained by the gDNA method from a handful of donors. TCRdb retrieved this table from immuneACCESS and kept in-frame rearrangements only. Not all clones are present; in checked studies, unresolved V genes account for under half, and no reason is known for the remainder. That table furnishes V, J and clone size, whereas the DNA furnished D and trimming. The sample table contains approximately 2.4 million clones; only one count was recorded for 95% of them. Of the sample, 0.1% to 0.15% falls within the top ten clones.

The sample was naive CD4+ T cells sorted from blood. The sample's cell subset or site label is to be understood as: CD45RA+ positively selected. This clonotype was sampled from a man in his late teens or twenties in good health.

DNA sequence: TGTGCCATCAAGATCACAGGGATAGGCGAGCAGTACTTC. It translates as CAIKITGIGEQYF. The chain links TRBV10-3 with TRBJ2-7; TRBD1 is a possible D gene, resting on 6 matching bases. Spanning cysteine to phenylalanine, the CDR3 consists of 13 amino acids. Here the CDR3 DNA is all that survives: 39 bases in frame from base 1. The trim is 7 bases for V and 6 bases for J, with a gap of 16 bases between the germline ends. The germline V gene specifies ENHRY as CDR1 and SYGVKD as CDR2.